This TCR beta chain was recorded in a study of cytomegalovirus exposure and HLA in healthy donors. The study's findings and limits: It was confirmed in vitro that three of the CMV-associated chains were specific for CMV antigens. Later analysis associated a missense DCLRE1C variant with TCR beta V- and J-gene trimming. While the bulk of TCR sequences proved rare, some public TCRs turned up in many donors.

The ends lost 2 bases at V and 2 bases at J; junction bases unmatched: 6. Germline V gene sequence: CDR1 GTSNPN, CDR2 SVGIG (reference sequence). This CDR3 comprises 14 residues. PCR primers comprised 60 Vbeta and 13 Jbeta primers. Data came from immunoSEQ multiplex PCR; TCRdb stores just in-frame clones and leaves some out. The sample lists about 160,000 clones, about 81% seen once, with around 0.97% in the top ten. Of note for this clone: Its antigen remains unknown.

This clonotype was obtained from a girl aged 2 to 9 in good health and CMV-seropositive. This chain connects TRBV30 to TRBJ2-7; 7 bases match TRBD1. Sequencing used PBMCs. In nucleotides, the CDR3 is TGTGCCTGGAGTACCGGACAGGTCCCCTACGAGCAGTACTTC. It is translated as CAWSTGQVPYEQYF.